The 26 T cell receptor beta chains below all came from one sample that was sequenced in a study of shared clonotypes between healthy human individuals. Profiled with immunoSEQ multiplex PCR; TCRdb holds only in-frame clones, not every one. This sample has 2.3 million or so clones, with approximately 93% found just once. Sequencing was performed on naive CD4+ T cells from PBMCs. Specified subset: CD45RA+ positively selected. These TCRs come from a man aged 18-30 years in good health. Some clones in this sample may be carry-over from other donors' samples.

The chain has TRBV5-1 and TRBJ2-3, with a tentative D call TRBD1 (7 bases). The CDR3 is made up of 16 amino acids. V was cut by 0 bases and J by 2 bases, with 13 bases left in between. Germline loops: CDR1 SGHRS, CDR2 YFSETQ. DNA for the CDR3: TGCGCCAGCAGCTTGGCGGAGGGACAGCCCACAGATACGCAGTATTTT. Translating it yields CASSLAEGQPTDTQYF.

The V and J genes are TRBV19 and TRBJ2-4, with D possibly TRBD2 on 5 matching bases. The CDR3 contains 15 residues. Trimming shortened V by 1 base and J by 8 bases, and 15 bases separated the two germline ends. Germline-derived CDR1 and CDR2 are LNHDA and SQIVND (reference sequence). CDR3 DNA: TGTGCCAGTAGTATAGGAACGGGATCGGATCACATTCAGTACTTC. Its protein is CASSIGTGSDHIQYF.

The CDR3 spells CASSIPPMSDGYTF. DNA of the CDR3: TGTGCCAGCAGCATTCCCCCAATGAGTGATGGCTACACCTTC. This rearrangement joins TRBV28 to TRBJ1-2; D is undetermined. Germline loops: CDR1 MDHEN, CDR2 SYDVKM. The V end was cut by 6 bases, the J end by 6 bases, with 17 bases between. The CDR3 extends over 14 amino acids.

The CDR3 nucleotides read TGTGCCAGCAGCGTATTGCAGGGGGCCACTGAAGCTTTCTTT. This gives the protein CASSVLQGATEAFF. The V call is TRBV9, the J call TRBJ1-1, with 8 bases aligning to TRBD1. This CDR3 has 14 residues. The junction had 3 bases not matched to a gene; V was cut back by 1 base and J by 4 bases. Looked up from germline, CDR1 is SGDLS and CDR2 is YYNGEE.

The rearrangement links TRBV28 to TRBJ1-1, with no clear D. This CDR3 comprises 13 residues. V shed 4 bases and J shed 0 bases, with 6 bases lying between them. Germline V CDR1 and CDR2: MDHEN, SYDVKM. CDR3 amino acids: CASSSIMNTEAFF. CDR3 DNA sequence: TGTGCCAGCAGTTCGATTATGAACACTGAAGCTTTCTTT.

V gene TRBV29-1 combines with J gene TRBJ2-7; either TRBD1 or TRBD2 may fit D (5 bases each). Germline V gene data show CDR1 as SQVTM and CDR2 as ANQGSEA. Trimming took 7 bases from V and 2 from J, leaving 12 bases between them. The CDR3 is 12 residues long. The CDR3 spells CSAGTTPYEQYF. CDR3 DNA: TGCAGCGCTGGGACGACCCCCTACGAGCAGTACTTC.

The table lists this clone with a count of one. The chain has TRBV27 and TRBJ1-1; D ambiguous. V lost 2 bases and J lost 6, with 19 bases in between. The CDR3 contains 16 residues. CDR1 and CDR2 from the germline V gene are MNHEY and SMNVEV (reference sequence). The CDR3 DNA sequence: TGTGCCAGCAGTTTAGCCCCCTATATCACCCCGTCTGAAGCTTTCTTT. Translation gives CASSLAPYITPSEAFF.

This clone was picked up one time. CDR3 amino acids: CASSVSRDRSVAFF. CDR3 DNA: TGTGCCAGCAGCGTAAGCCGGGACCGGTCTGTAGCTTTCTTT. The chain uses TRBV13 and TRBJ1-1; the D gene is possibly TRBD1 (5 bases). The CDR3 contains 14 residues. Trimming stripped 5 bases from V and 10 bases from J, with 20 bases between. Germline CDR1 reads PRHDT; CDR2 reads FYEKMQ (reference sequence). The full variable domain, rest sourced from reference TRBV13 and TRBJ1-1, is AAGVIQSPRHLIKEKRETATLKCYPIPRHDTVYWYQQGPGQDPQFLISFYEKMQSDKGSIPDRFSAQQFSDYHSELNMSSLELGDSALYFCASSVSRDRSVAFFGQGTRLTVV.

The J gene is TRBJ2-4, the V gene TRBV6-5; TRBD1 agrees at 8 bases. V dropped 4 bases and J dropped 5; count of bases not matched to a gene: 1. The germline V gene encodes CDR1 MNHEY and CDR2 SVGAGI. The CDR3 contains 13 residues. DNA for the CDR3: TGTGCCAGCAGTTTGGACAGGGAAAACATTCAGTACTTC. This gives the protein CASSLDRENIQYF.

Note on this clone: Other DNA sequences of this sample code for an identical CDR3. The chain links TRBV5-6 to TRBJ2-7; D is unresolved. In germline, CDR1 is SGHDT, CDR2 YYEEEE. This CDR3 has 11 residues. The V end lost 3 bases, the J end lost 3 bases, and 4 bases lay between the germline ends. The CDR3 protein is CASSSYYEQYF. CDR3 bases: TGTGCCAGCAGCTCATACTACGAGCAGTACTTC.

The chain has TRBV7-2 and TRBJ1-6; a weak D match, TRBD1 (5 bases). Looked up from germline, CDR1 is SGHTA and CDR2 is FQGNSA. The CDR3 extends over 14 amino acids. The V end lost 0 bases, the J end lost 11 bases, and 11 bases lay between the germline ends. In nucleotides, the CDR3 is TGTGCCAGCAGCTTAGCAGGGGCTCGGGCACCCCTCCACTTT. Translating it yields CASSLAGARAPLHF.

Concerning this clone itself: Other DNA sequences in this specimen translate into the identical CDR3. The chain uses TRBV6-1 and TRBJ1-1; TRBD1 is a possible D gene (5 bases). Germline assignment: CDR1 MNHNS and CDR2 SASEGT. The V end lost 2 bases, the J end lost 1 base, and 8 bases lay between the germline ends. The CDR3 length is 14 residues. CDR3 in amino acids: CASSELRGNTEAFF. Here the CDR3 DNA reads TGTGCCAGCAGTGAATTAAGGGGGAACACTGAAGCTTTCTTT.

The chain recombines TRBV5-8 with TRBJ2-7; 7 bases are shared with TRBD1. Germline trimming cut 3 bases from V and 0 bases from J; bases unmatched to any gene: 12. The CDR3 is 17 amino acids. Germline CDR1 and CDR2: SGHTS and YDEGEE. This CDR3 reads CASSWGNDRASSYEQYF. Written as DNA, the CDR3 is TGTGCCAGCAGCTGGGGAAACGACAGGGCCAGCTCCTACGAGCAGTACTTC.

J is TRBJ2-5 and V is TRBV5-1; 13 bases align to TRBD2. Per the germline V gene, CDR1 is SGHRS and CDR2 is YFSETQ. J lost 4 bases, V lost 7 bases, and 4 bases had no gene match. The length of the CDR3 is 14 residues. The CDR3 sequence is CASRTSGSLETQYF. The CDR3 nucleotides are TGCGCCAGCCGGACTAGCGGGAGTTTAGAGACCCAGTACTTC.

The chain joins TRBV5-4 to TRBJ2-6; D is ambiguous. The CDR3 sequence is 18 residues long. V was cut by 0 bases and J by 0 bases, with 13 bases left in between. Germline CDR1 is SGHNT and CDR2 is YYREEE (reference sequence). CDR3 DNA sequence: TGTGCCAGCAGCTTGGTCGTAGTTTCTATCTCTGGGGCCAACGTCCTGACTTTC. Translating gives CASSLVVVSISGANVLTF.

The CDR3 sequence: CASSPTLGSTITYEQYF. Here the CDR3 DNA reads TGTGCCAGCTCACCAACTCTAGGCAGCACTATAACCTACGAGCAGTACTTC. The rearrangement links TRBV18 to TRBJ2-7; D is uncertain. The CDR3 sequence is 17 residues long. The V gene lost 2 bases and the J gene lost 2 bases, with 19 bases spanning the gap. The germline V gene has CDR1 KGHSH and CDR2 LQKENI.

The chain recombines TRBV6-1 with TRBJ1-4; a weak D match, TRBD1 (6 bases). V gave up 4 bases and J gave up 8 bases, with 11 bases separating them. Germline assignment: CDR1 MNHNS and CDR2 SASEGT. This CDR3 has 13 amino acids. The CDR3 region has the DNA TGTGCCAGCAGTGCCAGGGGCTGGGAAAAACTGTTTTTT. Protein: CASSARGWEKLFF.

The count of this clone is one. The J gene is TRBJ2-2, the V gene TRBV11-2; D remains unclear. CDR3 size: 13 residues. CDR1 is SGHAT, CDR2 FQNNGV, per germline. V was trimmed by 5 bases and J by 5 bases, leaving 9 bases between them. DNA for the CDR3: TGTGCCAGCAGCCGACCTTTGACCGGGGAGCTGTTTTTT. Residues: CASSRPLTGELFF.

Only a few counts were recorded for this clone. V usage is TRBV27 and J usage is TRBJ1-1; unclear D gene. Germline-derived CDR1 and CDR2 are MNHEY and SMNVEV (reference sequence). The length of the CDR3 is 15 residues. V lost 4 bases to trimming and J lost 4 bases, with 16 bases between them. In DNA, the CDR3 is TGTGCCAGCAGTTCCGGGCCTACCAGGAGCACTGAAGCTTTCTTT. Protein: CASSSGPTRSTEAFF.

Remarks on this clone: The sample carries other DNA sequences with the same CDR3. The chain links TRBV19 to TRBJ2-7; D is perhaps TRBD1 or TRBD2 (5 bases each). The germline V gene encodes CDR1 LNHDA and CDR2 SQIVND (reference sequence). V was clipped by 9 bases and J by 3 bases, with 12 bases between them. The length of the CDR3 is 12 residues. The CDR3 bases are TGTGCCAGCTCGAGAGGGGTCTACGAGCAGTACTTC. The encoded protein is CASSRGVYEQYF. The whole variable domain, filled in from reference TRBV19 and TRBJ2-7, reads DGGITQSPKYLFRKEGQNVTLSCEQNLNHDAMYWYRQDPGQGLRLIYYSQIVNDFQKGDIAEGYSVSREKKESFPLTVTSAQKNPTAFYLCASSRGVYEQYFGPGTRLTVT.

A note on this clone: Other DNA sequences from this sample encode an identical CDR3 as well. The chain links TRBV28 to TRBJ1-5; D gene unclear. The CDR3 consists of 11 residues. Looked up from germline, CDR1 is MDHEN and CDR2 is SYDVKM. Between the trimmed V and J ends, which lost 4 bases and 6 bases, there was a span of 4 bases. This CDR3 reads CASSSRQPQHF. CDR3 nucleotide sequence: TGTGCCAGCAGTTCTCGTCAGCCCCAGCATTTT.

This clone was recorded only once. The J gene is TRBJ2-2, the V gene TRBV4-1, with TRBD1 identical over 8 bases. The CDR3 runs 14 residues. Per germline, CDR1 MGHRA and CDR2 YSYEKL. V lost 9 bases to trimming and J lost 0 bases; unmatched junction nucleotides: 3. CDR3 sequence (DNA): TGCGCCAGTCGGACAGGGCCGAACACCGGGGAGCTGTTTTTT. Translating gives CASRTGPNTGELFF.

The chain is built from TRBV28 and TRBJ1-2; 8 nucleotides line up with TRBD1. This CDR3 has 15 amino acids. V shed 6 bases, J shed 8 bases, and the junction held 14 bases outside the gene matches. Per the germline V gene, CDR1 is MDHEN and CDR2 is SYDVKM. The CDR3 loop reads CASSTGGGVGGGYTF. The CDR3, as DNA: TGTGCCAGCAGCACAGGGGGGGGCGTAGGAGGCGGCTACACCTTC.

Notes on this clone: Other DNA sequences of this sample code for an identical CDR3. Here the CDR3 DNA reads TGTGCCAGCAGTTACTCTGGGTTAGCTAACTATGGCTACACCTTC. This sequence encodes CASSYSGLANYGYTF. The chain carries TRBV6-5 and TRBJ1-2; D unresolved. The CDR3 spans 15 residues. Trimming shortened V by 0 bases and J by 0 bases, and 8 bases separated the two germline ends. Germline CDR1 reads MNHEY; CDR2 reads SVGAGI.

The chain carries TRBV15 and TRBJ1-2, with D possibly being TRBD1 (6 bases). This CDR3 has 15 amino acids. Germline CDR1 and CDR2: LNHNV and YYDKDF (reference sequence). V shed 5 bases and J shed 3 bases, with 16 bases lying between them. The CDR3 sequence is CATSQGSRGDYGYTF. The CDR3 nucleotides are TGTGCCACCAGCCAGGGGTCAAGAGGGGACTATGGCTACACCTTC.

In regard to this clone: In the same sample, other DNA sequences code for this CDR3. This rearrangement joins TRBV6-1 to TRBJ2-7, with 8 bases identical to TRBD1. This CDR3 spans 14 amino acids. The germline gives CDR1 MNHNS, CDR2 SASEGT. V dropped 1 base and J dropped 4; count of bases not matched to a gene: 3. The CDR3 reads CASSEGTGGYEQYF. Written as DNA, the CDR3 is TGTGCCAGCAGTGAAGGTACAGGGGGGTACGAGCAGTACTTC.